The 15 T cell receptor beta chains given below trace back to one sample, sequenced in a study of shared clonotypes between healthy human individuals. Sequenced by immunoSEQ multiplex PCR; TCRdb stores in-frame clones only, minus some. Of more than 1 million clones in the sample, 70% to 80% were seen once. The material sequenced was memory CD4+ T cells from PBMCs. Subset reported: CD45RA-negative fraction. Every receptor here comes from a man younger than 30 in good health. Some clones in this sample may be carry-over from other donors' samples.

The rearrangement uses TRBV4-2 and TRBJ2-7; 9 nucleotides match TRBD2. Germline assignment: CDR1 LGHNA and CDR2 YNFKEQ. V lost 1 base and J lost 3; bases outside the gene matches: 4. The CDR3 spans 15 residues. The CDR3 sequence is CASSQGAGGLYEQYF. DNA of the CDR3: TGTGCCAGCAGCCAAGGGGCGGGAGGGCTCTACGAGCAGTACTTC.

The chain joins TRBV5-1 to TRBJ1-4; 8 bases are shared with TRBD1. This CDR3 has 14 amino acids. Per the germline V gene, CDR1 is SGHRS and CDR2 is YFSETQ. J gave up 7 bases and V 5 bases, and 7 bases lay outside the gene matches. The chain's CDR3 is CASRKQGGVEKLFF. The DNA of the CDR3 is TGCGCCAGCAGGAAACAGGGGGGTGTTGAAAAACTGTTTTTT.

CDR3 DNA sequence: TGCGCCAGCAGCCCCCCCGGCGGGAGAGGGAATGAGCAGTTCTTC. As protein: CASSPPGGRGNEQFF. The chain employs TRBV4-1 and TRBJ2-1; 7 bases align to TRBD2. The germline V gene encodes CDR1 MGHRA and CDR2 YSYEKL. Germline trimming cut 4 bases from V and 7 bases from J; bases unmatched to any gene: 10. CDR3 length equals 15 residues.

The chain carries TRBV6-4 and TRBJ2-4, with 9 bases matching TRBD2. J gave up 0 bases and V 5 bases, and 8 bases lay outside the gene matches. This CDR3 is 17 amino acids long. Per the germline V gene, CDR1 is MRHNA and CDR2 is SNTAGT. For the CDR3, the DNA is TGTGCCAGCAGTAAGAGACTAGCGGTCTTAGCCAAAAACATTCAGTACTTC. Amino acids: CASSKRLAVLAKNIQYF.

The chain has TRBV4-2 and TRBJ1-1; no clear D. Trimming pared 3 bases from V and 10 bases from J, leaving 18 bases between. Germline V lookup: CDR1 LGHNA, CDR2 YNFKEQ. This CDR3 spans 14 amino acids. The DNA of the CDR3 is TGTGCCAGCAGCCAGACTGACACTCCCCGAGGAGCTTTCTTT. It is translated as CASSQTDTPRGAFF.

The chain couples TRBV6-5 to TRBJ2-3, with TRBD2 matching 7 bases. V dropped 6 bases and J dropped 4; count of bases not matched to a gene: 7. The CDR3 is 14 amino acids. CDR1 MNHEY and CDR2 SVGAGI come from the germline V gene. The DNA for the CDR3 is TGTGCCAGCAGGGGAGGGAGTGCAGCAGATACGCAGTATTTT. Residues: CASRGGSAADTQYF.

This clone was observed a single time. This chain links TRBV7-2 with TRBJ1-2; 8 positions match TRBD1. The CDR3 covers 13 residues. J was trimmed by 7 bases and V by 5 bases; bases with no gene match: 6. CDR1 SGHTA and CDR2 FQGNSA come from the germline V gene. CDR3 bases: TGTGCCAGCAGCCCGGGACAGGCGAGTGGCTACACCTTC. It codes for CASSPGQASGYTF.

The V and J genes are TRBV11-2 and TRBJ1-1; the D is unclear. This CDR3 is 13 amino acids long. Germline CDR1 SGHAT, CDR2 FQNNGV. V was cut by 1 base and J by 11 bases, with 14 bases left in between. The CDR3 here is CASSLVSSGYAFF. For the CDR3, the DNA is TGTGCCAGCAGCTTAGTGAGTAGCGGGTATGCTTTCTTT.

The chain carries TRBV27 and TRBJ1-5; tentatively, D is TRBD1 (5 bases). CDR1 and CDR2 from the germline V gene are MNHEY and SMNVEV (reference sequence). The V gene lost 5 bases and the J gene lost 6 bases, with 23 bases spanning the gap. This CDR3 has 17 residues. The CDR3 reads CASSPGGAEVNFQPQHF. The CDR3 region has the DNA TGTGCCAGCAGTCCTGGCGGGGCAGAGGTGAATTTTCAGCCCCAGCATTTT.

CDR3 sequence (DNA): TGTGCCAGCAGCCCCGACGGAGACATTGAAGCTTTCTTT. Protein: CASSPDGDIEAFF. The chain employs TRBV7-2 and TRBJ1-1; D gene ambiguous. CDR1 and CDR2 (germline): SGHTA, FQGNSA. This CDR3 spans 13 amino acids. The V end was cut by 5 bases, the J end by 7 bases, with 14 bases between.

A few counts support this clone. The chain employs TRBV30 and TRBJ2-7, with 7 bases matching TRBD1. The germline CDR1 and CDR2 sequences are GTSNPN and SVGIG (reference sequence). CDR3 length equals 14 residues. V gave up 4 bases and J gave up 3 bases; unmatched junction bases: 9. This CDR3 reads CAWTPGTASYEQYF. CDR3 DNA sequence: TGTGCCTGGACCCCTGGGACAGCGAGCTACGAGCAGTACTTC.

V is TRBV19 and J is TRBJ1-2; no definite D call. The germline V gene encodes CDR1 LNHDA and CDR2 SQIVND (reference sequence). With 5 bases removed from V and 9 bases from J, the gap between germline ends came to 19 bases. CDR3 length: 14 residues. The CDR3 bases are TGTGCCAGTAGTCTGACCGACTCTCTTATTAGCTACACCTTC. This codes for CASSLTDSLISYTF.

The V and J genes are TRBV5-1 and TRBJ2-3, with D possibly TRBD2 on 6 matching bases. With 1 base removed from V and 4 bases from J, the gap between germline ends came to 10 bases. The CDR3 consists of 14 residues. Germline CDR1 is SGHRS and CDR2 is YFSETQ. CDR3 sequence (DNA): TGCGCCAGCAGCTTGAGTGGAGGGTCAGATACGCAGTATTTT. It encodes CASSLSGGSDTQYF.

The chain joins TRBV9 to TRBJ2-5; no firm D call. The length of the CDR3 is 17 residues. Trimming removed 0 bases at V and 0 bases at J, with 15 bases between. The germline V gene encodes CDR1 SGDLS and CDR2 YYNGEE. CDR3 DNA sequence: TGTGCCAGCAGCGTAGGAATTGCGAGATCGTACCAAGAGACCCAGTACTTC. It encodes CASSVGIARSYQETQYF.

This chain connects TRBV5-1 to TRBJ2-1; 8 bases match TRBD2. This CDR3 is 17 amino acids long. Germline CDR1 is SGHRS and CDR2 is YFSETQ. The V and J ends lost 0 bases and 0 bases, in that order; junction bases with no gene match: 5. The CDR3 sequence: CASSLVSGGSSYNEQFF. The CDR3 nucleotides are TGCGCCAGCAGCTTGGTCAGCGGGGGTAGCTCCTACAATGAGCAGTTCTTC.